What follows is one TCR beta chain and its context. Its antigen remains unknown. The data were obtained in a study of T cells after yellow fever vaccination. TCRdb itself ran the 5' RACE reads through MiXCR, one entry per CDR3 protein. The sample lists 500,000 to 650,000 distinct CDR3 sequences, approximately 13% occurring once. Germline loops: CDR1 DFQATT, CDR2 SNEGSKA (reference sequence). CDR3 length equals 15 residues. Study-level results: Most clones from primary vaccination were detected again post-booster (around 95% CD4, more than 85% CD8).

The origin of this receptor is a man aged 30 to 45 who received the YFV17D yellow fever vaccine. This chain connects TRBV20-1 to TRBJ2-3; tentative D call: TRBD2 (5 bases). The material sequenced was PBMCs, taken on the day of the yellow fever booster vaccination. CDR3 in DNA: TGCAGCCTACAGAGGGTAACCGGTAGCACAGATACGCAGTATTTT. It is translated as CSLQRVTGSTDTQYF.